This TCR beta chain derives from a study of blood T cells in healthy people across ages. Study-wide points: Age advanced and TCR beta diversity per million T cells fell, roughly linearly. It was found that TCR beta diversity correlated strongly with the percentage of naive T cells. Diversity estimated from one million T cells was considered an underestimate.

This clonotype appeared many times. Antigen specificity is unknown. A J-beta primer mix and a sample-barcoded 5' primer were used in a second PCR of roughly 6 to 12 cycles. TCRdb re-analysed the 5' RACE reads in MiXCR, keeping a single row per CDR3 protein. Of about 680,000 distinct CDR3 sequences in the sample, 49% are singletons; the top ten hold 25% to 35%. Unmatched junction bases numbered 15, after V lost 6 bases and J lost 7 bases. This CDR3 has 17 residues. The germline V gene has CDR1 SGHTA and CDR2 FQGTGA. Every sample had a minimum of 6.5 million PBMCs isolated. This TCR came from a woman in her sixties in good health. V is TRBV7-3 and J is TRBJ2-1; the match to TRBD2 covers 10 bases. The specimen sequenced was blood. In nucleotides, the CDR3 is TGTGCCAGCAGTTCAAGCTCCCCTAGCGGGAGTCGGAATGAGCAGTTCTTC. The encoded protein is CASSSSSPSGSRNEQFF.